This record looks at one TCR beta chain sequence and its context. In its sample, this clone was seen once. Its antigen remains undetermined. Base qualities are not at hand, and no much larger clone is one base apart. The method behind the library was the immunoSEQ multiplex PCR assay. TCRdb limited this immuneACCESS table to in-frame rearrangements with V and J called. A share of clones is missing; checked studies link under half to unresolved V genes, and the rest is unexplained. This sample holds tens of thousands of clones; roughly 93% were observed only once. Of the sample, less than 5.5% is held by the ten largest clones. The CDR3 runs 16 amino acids, cysteine and phenylalanine included. Just CDR3 DNA is preserved here, 48 bases in frame from base 1. V is reduced by 1 base and J by 1 base, leaving a spacing of 11 bases between them. The germline V gene yields LGHNA for CDR1 and YSLEER for CDR2.

This entry is derived from a study of technical replicates of blood from several donors (dated by TCRdb to about 2017). This TCR came from a human donor in good health. Some clones in this sample may be carry-over from other donors' samples. The rearranged segments are TRBV4-3 and TRBJ2-1; the D gene remains uncertain. The sequencing sample was made of PBMCs. The sequenced DNA: TGCGCCAGCAGCCAAGGCGATCTGATTTCCTACAATGAGCAGTTCTTC. This is translated as CASSQGDLISYNEQFF.